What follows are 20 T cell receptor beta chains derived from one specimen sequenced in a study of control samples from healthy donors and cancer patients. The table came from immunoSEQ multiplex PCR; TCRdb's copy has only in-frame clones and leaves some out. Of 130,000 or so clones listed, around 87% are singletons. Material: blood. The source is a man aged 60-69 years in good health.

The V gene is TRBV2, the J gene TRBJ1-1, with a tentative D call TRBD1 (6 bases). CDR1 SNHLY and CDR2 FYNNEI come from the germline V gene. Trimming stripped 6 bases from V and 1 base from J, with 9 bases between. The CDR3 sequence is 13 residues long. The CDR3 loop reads CASRQDRNTEAFF. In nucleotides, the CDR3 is TGTGCCAGCAGACAGGACAGGAACACTGAAGCTTTCTTT.

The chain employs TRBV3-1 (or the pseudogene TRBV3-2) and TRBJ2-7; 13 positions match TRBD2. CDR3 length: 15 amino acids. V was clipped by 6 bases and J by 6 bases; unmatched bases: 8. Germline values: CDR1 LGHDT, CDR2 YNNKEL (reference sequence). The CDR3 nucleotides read TGTGCCAGCAGGCTCGGGACTAGCGGGGCTAGCGAGCAGTACTTC. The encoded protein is CASRLGTSGASEQYF.

CDR3 sequence (DNA): TGTGCCAGCAGCCAATTCAGGGCCTCCTATGGCTACACCTTC. Amino acids: CASSQFRASYGYTF. The gene calls are TRBV14 and TRBJ1-2; weak D call: TRBD1 (5 bases). CDR1 is SGHDN, CDR2 FVKESK, per germline. The CDR3 has 14 amino acids. V lost 2 bases, J lost 4 bases, and 11 bases lay in between.

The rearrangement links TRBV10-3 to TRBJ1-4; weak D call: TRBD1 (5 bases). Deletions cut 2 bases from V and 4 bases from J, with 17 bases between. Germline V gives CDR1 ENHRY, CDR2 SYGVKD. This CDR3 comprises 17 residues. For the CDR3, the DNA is TGTGCCATCAGTGAGAGATTCCGGGACGGTGATAATGAAAAACTGTTTTTT. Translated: CAISERFRDGDNEKLFF.

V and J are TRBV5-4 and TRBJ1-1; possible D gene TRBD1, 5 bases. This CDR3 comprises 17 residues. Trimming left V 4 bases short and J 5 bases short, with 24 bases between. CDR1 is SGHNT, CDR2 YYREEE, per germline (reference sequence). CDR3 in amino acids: CASSVQALTTGGTEAFF. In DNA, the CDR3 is TGTGCCAGCAGCGTCCAAGCACTTACGACGGGGGGGACTGAAGCTTTCTTT.

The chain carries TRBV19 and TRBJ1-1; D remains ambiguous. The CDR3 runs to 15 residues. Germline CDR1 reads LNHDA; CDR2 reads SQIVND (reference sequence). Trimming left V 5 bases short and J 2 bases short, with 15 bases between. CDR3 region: CASSPAEGLNTEAFF. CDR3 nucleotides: TGTGCCAGTAGTCCCGCCGAAGGGCTTAACACTGAAGCTTTCTTT.

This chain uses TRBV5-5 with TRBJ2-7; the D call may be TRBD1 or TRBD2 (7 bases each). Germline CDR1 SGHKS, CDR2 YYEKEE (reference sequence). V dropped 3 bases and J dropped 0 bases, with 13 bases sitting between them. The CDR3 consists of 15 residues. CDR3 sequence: CASSSGGANSYEQYF. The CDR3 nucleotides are TGTGCCAGCAGCTCAGGGGGGGCAAACTCCTACGAGCAGTACTTC.

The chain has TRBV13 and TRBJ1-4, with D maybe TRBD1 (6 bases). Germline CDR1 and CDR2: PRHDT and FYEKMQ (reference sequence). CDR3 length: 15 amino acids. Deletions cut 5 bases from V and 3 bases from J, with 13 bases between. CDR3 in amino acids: CASSVQGGSNEKLFF. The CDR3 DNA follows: TGTGCCAGCAGCGTACAAGGGGGTTCTAATGAAAAACTGTTTTTT.

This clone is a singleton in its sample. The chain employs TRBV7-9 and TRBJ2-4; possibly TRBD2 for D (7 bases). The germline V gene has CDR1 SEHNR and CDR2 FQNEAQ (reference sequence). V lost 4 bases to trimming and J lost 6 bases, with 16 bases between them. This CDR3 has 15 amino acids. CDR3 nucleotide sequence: TGTGCCAGCAGCTCCACGGGGGGCGCAGGAAACATTCAGTACTTC. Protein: CASSSTGGAGNIQYF.

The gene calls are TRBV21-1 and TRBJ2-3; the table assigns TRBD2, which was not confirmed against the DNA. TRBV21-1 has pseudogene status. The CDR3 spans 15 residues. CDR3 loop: CASSNRLAGSDTQYF. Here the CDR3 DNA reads TGTGCCAGCAGCAACCGACTAGCGGGTTCAGATACGCAGTATTTT.

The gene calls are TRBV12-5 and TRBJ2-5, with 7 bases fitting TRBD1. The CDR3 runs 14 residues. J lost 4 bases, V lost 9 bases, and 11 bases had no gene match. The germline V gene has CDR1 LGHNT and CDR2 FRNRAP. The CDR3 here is CARPRDSLIETQYF. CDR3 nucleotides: TGTGCTAGGCCCCGGGACAGCCTCATAGAGACCCAGTACTTC.

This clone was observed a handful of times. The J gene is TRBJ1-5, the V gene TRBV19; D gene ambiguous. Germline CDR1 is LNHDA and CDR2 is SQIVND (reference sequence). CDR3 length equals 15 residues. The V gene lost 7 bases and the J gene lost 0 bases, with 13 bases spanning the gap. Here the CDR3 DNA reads TGTGCCAGTACTATGGCGGACTATAGCAATCAGCCCCAGCATTTT. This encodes CASTMADYSNQPQHF.

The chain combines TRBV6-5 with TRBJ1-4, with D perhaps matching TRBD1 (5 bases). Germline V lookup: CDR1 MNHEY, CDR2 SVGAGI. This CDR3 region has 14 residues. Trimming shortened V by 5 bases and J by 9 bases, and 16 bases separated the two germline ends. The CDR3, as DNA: TGTGCCAGCAGTCCCCTTGCCGGGACCCAAAAACTGTTTTTT. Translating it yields CASSPLAGTQKLFF.

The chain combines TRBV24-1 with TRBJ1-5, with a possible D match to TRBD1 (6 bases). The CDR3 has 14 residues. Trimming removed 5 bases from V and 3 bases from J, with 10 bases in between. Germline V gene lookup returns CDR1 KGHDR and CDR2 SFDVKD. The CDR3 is CATSGGANNQPQHF. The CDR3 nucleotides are TGTGCCACCAGTGGGGGGGCTAACAATCAGCCCCAGCATTTT.

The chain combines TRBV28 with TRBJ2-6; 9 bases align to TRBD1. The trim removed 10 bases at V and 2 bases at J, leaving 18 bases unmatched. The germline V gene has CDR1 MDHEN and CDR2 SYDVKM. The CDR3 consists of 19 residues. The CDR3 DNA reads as TGTGCCACCCTACCACCGTCGGGACAGGGTATAGCTGGGGCCAACGTCCTGACTTTC. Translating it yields CATLPPSGQGIAGANVLTF.

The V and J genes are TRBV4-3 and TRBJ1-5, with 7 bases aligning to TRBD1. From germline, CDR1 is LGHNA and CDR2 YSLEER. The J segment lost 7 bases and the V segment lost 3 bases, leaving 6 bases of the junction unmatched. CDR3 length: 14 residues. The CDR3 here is CASSHSGGGQPQHF. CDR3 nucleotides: TGCGCCAGCAGCCATTCAGGGGGTGGACAGCCCCAGCATTTT.

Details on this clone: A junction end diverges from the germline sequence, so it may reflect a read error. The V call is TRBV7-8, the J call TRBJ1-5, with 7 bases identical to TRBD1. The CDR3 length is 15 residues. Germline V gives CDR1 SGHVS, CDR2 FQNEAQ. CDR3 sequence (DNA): TGTGCCAGCAGCCTAGCAGGGGGAAGCAATCAGCCCCAGCATTTT. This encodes CASSLAGGSNQPQHF.

The CDR3 loop reads CASSRRQPPEAFF. DNA for the CDR3: TGTGCCAGCAGCCGACGACAGCCCCCTGAAGCTTTCTTT. The chain employs TRBV3-1 (or the pseudogene TRBV3-2) and TRBJ1-1; D might be TRBD1 (5 bases). CDR1 and CDR2 (germline): LGHDT, YNNKEL (reference sequence). Trimming stripped 4 bases from V and 6 bases from J, with 12 bases between. This CDR3 spans 13 amino acids.

Here the CDR3 DNA reads TGTGCCAGCAGCCCCGGGACAGTTAACACTGAAGCTTTCTTT. Translating gives CASSPGTVNTEAFF. V usage is TRBV7-3 and J usage is TRBJ1-1; the match to TRBD1 covers 7 bases. Germline V gene data show CDR1 as SGHTA and CDR2 as FQGTGA. CDR3 size: 14 residues. V was clipped by 5 bases and J by 2 bases; unmatched bases: 5.

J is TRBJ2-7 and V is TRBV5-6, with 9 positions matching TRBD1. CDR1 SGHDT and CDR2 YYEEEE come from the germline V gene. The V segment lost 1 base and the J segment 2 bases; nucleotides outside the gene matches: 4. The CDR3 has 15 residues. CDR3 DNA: TGTGCCAGCAGCTTGACAGGGGGCGAGACCTACGAGCAGTACTTC. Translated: CASSLTGGETYEQYF.